Listed here are 5 T cell receptor beta chains from one sample, sequenced in a study of T-cell reconstitution after alpha-beta-depleted transplantation in children. It was with unique molecular identifiers that the TCRbeta library was prepared. TCRdb analysed the PCR reads with MiXCR anew, one entry per CDR3 protein. The data show just over 950,000 distinct CDR3 sequences, 25% to 35% seen once. This material consisted of PBMCs, mostly from graft donor cells, taken 360 days after TCRalphabeta/CD19-depleted stem cell transplant. Receptors originate from a boy younger than two who had a stem cell transplant for SCID, so the T cells may come from the graft donor.

The chain has TRBV5-1 and TRBJ2-1, with D perhaps matching TRBD1 (5 bases). The CDR3 sequence is 17 residues long. CDR1 and CDR2 from the germline V gene are SGHRS and YFSETQ. Between the trimmed V and J ends, which lost 0 bases and 0 bases, there was a span of 13 bases. The CDR3 DNA reads as TGCGCCAGCAGCTTGGGCGAGACAGCATACTCCTACAATGAGCAGTTCTTC. It encodes CASSLGETAYSYNEQFF.

This clonotype was seen a handful of times. The chain uses TRBV2 and TRBJ1-4; 7 bases are shared with TRBD1. V was clipped by 3 bases and J by 10 bases; unmatched bases: 8. Germline assignment: CDR1 SNHLY and CDR2 FYNNEI. The CDR3 runs 14 residues. The CDR3 DNA follows: TGTGCCAGCAGTGACCAGGGGGTAGTCGGAAAACTGTTTTTT. This encodes CASSDQGVVGKLFF.

The V call is TRBV20-1, the J call TRBJ2-3, with TRBD1 matching 7 bases. Germline V CDR1 and CDR2: DFQATT, SNEGSKA (reference sequence). V lost 6 bases to trimming and J lost 3 bases; unmatched junction nucleotides: 12. The CDR3 length is 15 residues. In DNA, the CDR3 is TGCAGTGCGCTCACAGGGGTCGTTAGGACAGATACGCAGTATTTT. It translates to CSALTGVVRTDTQYF.

This clonotype was found a few times. For the CDR3, the DNA is TGCAGTGCTAGGGCGCTAGCGGCTCACAATGAGCAGTTCTTC. Translating it yields CSARALAAHNEQFF. The rearrangement joins TRBV20-1 to TRBJ2-1, with 7 bases lining up with TRBD2. Per the germline V gene, CDR1 is DFQATT and CDR2 is SNEGSKA (reference sequence). The CDR3 extends over 14 amino acids. Germline trimming cut 3 bases from V and 5 bases from J; bases unmatched to any gene: 7.

The V call is TRBV20-1, the J call TRBJ2-1; D is ambiguous. Germline V gene sequence: CDR1 DFQATT, CDR2 SNEGSKA (reference sequence). V was pared by 1 base and J by 2 bases, with 6 bases between. The length of the CDR3 is 13 residues. In DNA form, the CDR3 reads TGCAGTGCTAGAGTCTTTACCTACAATGAGCAGTTCTTC. Translated: CSARVFTYNEQFF.